This TCR beta chain was recovered during a study of blood T cell repertoires in COVID-19. Study as a whole: Sites across the United States, Italy and Spain contributed samples from acute and convalescent COVID-19.

Seattle researchers signed up patients amid active infection and tracked them longitudinally. Repertoires were generated with immunoSEQ multiplex PCR, while TCRdb's copy carries only in-frame clones and drops some. The sample includes 200,000 to 250,000 clones, 85% to 90% seen only once; the top ten take about 10%. The sample comprised peripheral blood. The source of this sequence is a woman in her forties or fifties with COVID-19, enrolled during active disease.

The DNA for the CDR3 is TGTGCCAGTAGTGTCCGCAGGGGGGCTGCTTTCTTT. It yields the protein CASSVRRGAAFF. The chain has TRBV19 and TRBJ1-1, with TRBD1 matching 7 bases. From germline, CDR1 is LNHDA and CDR2 SQIVND (reference sequence). This CDR3 comprises 12 residues. V dropped 5 bases and J dropped 11; count of bases not matched to a gene: 8. The full variable domain, its missing parts supplied by reference TRBV19 and TRBJ1-1, is DGGITQSPKYLFRKEGQNVTLSCEQNLNHDAMYWYRQDPGQGLRLIYYSQIVNDFQKGDIAEGYSVSREKKESFPLTVTSAQKNPTAFYLCASSVRRGAAFFGQGTRLTVV.